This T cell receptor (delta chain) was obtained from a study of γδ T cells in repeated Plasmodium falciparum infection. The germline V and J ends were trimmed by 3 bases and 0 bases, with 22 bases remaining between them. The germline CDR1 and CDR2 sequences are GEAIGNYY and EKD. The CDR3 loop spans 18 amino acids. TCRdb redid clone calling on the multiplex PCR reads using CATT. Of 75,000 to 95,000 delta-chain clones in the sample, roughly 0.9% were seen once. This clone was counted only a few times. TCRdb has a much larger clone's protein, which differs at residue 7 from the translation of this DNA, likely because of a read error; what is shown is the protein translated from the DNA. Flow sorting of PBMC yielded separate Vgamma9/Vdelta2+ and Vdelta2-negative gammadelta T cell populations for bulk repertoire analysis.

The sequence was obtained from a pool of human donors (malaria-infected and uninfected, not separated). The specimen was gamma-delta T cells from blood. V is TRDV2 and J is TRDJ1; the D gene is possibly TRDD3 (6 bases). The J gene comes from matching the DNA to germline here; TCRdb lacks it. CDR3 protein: CACDLVRGDTRYTDKLIF. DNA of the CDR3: TGTGCCTGTGACCTGGTACGGGGGGACACCCGATACACCGATAAACTCATCTTT.